Here is one T cell receptor (beta chain) with its context. Other DNA variants within this sample encode the same CDR3. These data originate in a study of shared T cell receptors in the human thymus. V gave up 2 bases and J gave up 2 bases, with 6 bases separating them. The CDR3 extends over 13 amino acids. Germline CDR1 is MDHEN and CDR2 is SYDVKM. Method: immunoSEQ multiplex PCR; TCRdb's copy keeps in-frame clones and lacks some. The repertoire includes some 640,000 clones, around 87% of them detected once, and approximately 0.0097% sits in the top ten. These sequences were also reported in another study, on human thymus T cells.

Sequencing used thymocytes. The rearrangement joins TRBV28 to TRBJ1-2; tentatively, D is TRBD1 (6 bases). The receptor was isolated from a boy under two years old with a congenital heart defect. The CDR3 DNA reads as TGTGCCAGCAGTTTAGGACAGAACTATGGCTACACCTTC. It is translated as CASSLGQNYGYTF.